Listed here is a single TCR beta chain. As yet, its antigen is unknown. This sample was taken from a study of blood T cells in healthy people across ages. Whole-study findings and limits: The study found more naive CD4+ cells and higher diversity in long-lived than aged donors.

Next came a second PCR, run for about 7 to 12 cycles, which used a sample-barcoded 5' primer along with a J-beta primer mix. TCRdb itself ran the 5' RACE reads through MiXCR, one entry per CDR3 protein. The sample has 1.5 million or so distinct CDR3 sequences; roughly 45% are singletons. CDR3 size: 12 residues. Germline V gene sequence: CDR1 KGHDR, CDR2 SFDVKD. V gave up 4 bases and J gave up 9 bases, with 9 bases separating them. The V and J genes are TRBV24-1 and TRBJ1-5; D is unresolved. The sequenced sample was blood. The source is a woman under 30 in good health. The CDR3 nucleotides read TGTGCCACCAGTGACCTGGTGGGGCCCCAGCATTTT. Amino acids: CATSDLVGPQHF.